These T cell receptor beta chains were read from a single sample in a study of T-cell reconstitution after alpha-beta-depleted transplantation in children. MiXCR, applied by TCRdb to the PCR reads, yields one record per CDR3 protein. The sample has around 420,000 distinct CDR3 sequences, about a sixth seen once. This specimen consisted of PBMCs, mostly from graft donor cells, obtained 360 days after TCRalphabeta/CD19-depleted stem cell transplant. The receptors originated from a boy in the first two years of life who had a stem cell transplant for Wiskott-Aldrich syndrome, so the T cells may come from the graft donor. The CDR3 runs from the conserved cysteine through the conserved F or W. Each record gives: J gene, D gene, V gene, clone size, CDR3 DNA, CDR3 protein. A D gene is named only where the DNA matches it firmly. Clone size is not always given. Where it is, it says once, few, many or a class for expanded clones.

TRBJ2-1,.,TRBV6-1,.,TGTGCCAGCAGAGCACTCCAGAGCTCCTACAATGAGCAGTTCTTC,CASRALQSSYNEQFF
TRBJ2-7,.,TRBV20-1,.,TGCAGTGCTAGAGAGGGGAGCCTTAGCGACGAGCAGTACTTC,CSAREGSLSDEQYF
TRBJ2-1,TRBD1,TRBV14,.,TGTGCCAGCAGCCAAAAGACAGGGATCGGCAATGAGCAGTTCTTC,CASSQKTGIGNEQFF
TRBJ2-7,.,TRBV18,few,TGTGCCAGCTCACTACTGACAGTGGGGAAATCCTCCTACGAGCAGTACTTC,CASSLLTVGKSSYEQYF
TRBJ2-7,TRBD1,TRBV7-2,.,TGTGCCAGCAGTCCGAGGGGGCGCGAGCAGTACTTC,CASSPRGREQYF
TRBJ2-1,TRBD1,TRBV7-9,many,TGTGCCAGCAGCTGGGGACAGGGAGCTTTCTCCTACAATGAGCAGTTCTTC,CASSWGQGAFSYNEQFF
TRBJ2-3,.,TRBV15,few,TGTGCCACCAGCAGAGATTTGGCCAGGGGACGGTCAGATACGCAGTATTTT,CATSRDLARGRSDTQYF
TRBJ2-7,.,TRBV3-1,few,TGTGCCAGCAGCCAAGGGGGAGGAGGCTCCTACGAGCAGTACTTC,CASSQGGGGSYEQYF
TRBJ2-1,.,TRBV7-9,.,TGTGCCAGCAGCCCCCTCCCACGCGGAAGCTCCTACAATGAGCAGTTCTTC,CASSPLPRGSSYNEQFF
TRBJ2-3,.,TRBV5-1,.,TGCGCCAGCAGCTTGGGCCGAATGGCCACCATGGGGGATACGCAGTATTTT,CASSLGRMATMGDTQYF
TRBJ2-2,.,TRBV24-1,few,TGTGCCACCAGTTCGGTGGGAGCGAACACCGGGGAGCTGTTTTTT,CATSSVGANTGELFF
TRBJ2-5,.,TRBV21-1,.,TGTGCCAGCAGCAAAGCAATGCTCAAGGGGGCCCCCCAAGAGACCCAGTACTTC,CASSKAMLKGAPQETQYF
TRBJ2-1,.,TRBV7-2,.,TGTGCCAGCAGCTTAATGCAGGGAACCTACAATGAGCAGTTCTTC,CASSLMQGTYNEQFF
TRBJ2-1,TRBD2,TRBV18,few,TGTGCCAGCTCACCACAGGGACTAGCGGTGGATGAGCAGTTCTTC,CASSPQGLAVDEQFF
TRBJ2-1,.,TRBV15,few,TGTGCCACCAGCAGAGTATCAGGGCCTTACAATGAGCAGTTCTTC,CATSRVSGPYNEQFF
TRBJ2-5,.,TRBV5-1,many,TGCGCCAGCAGCACTAAGGCTGGACAAGAGACCCAGTACTTC,CASSTKAGQETQYF
TRBJ2-5,.,TRBV7-6,.,TGTGCCAGCAGCTTAGAACGGCAAGAGACCCAGTACTTC,CASSLERQETQYF
TRBJ2-3,TRBD2,TRBV6-4,few,TGTGCCAGCAGTATAAGCGGGGGCACAGATACGCAGTATTTT,CASSISGGTDTQYF
TRBJ2-7,TRBD1,TRBV5-1,.,TGCGCCAGCAGCTGGGGACAGGGTTCCTACGAGCAGTACTTC,CASSWGQGSYEQYF
TRBJ2-7,.,TRBV20-1,few,TGCAGTGCTAGAGACAAATACGAGCAGTACTTC,CSARDKYEQYF
TRBJ2-1,.,TRBV4-3,few,TGCGCCAGCAGCCAAGGGCTAGCAGAGAGGAATGAGCAGTTCTTC,CASSQGLAERNEQFF
TRBJ2-5,TRBD1,TRBV24-1,.,TGTGCCACCAGTGATTTAGACAGGGGGCACTTAGAGACCCAGTACTTC,CATSDLDRGHLETQYF
TRBJ2-3,TRBD2,TRBV20-1,few,TGCAGTGCTAGTCGGACTAGCCGCACAGATACGCAGTATTTT,CSASRTSRTDTQYF
TRBJ1-2,TRBD1,TRBV20-1,.,TGCAGTGCTGACCGACAGGGCGGGAGCTATGGCTACACCTTC,CSADRQGGSYGYTF
TRBJ2-5,.,TRBV2,few,TGTGCCAGCAGTGAAGTGGCACACCAAGAGACCCAGTACTTC,CASSEVAHQETQYF
TRBJ2-7,TRBD2,TRBV27,.,TGTGCCAGCAGTTTATCGGGGCTAGCGGGAGCCTACGAGCAGTACTTC,CASSLSGLAGAYEQYF
TRBJ2-2,.,TRBV11-2,.,TGTGCCAGCAGCTTAGTGCGGTCCAGGAACACCGGGGAGCTGTTTTTT,CASSLVRSRNTGELFF
TRBJ2-2,.,TRBV30,few,TGTGCCTGGAGTGTACTTGGCAGGGTCACCGGGGAGCTGTTTTTT,CAWSVLGRVTGELFF
TRBJ2-7,TRBD2,TRBV5-1,.,TGCGCCAGCAGCTTGGCTAGCGGGATGTTCAGGTACGAGCAGTACTTC,CASSLASGMFRYEQYF
TRBJ1-6,TRBD1,TRBV11-1,.,TGTGCCAGCAGCTTGGGACAGGGGGATTTTGGTATCTATAATTCACCCCTCCACTTT,CASSLGQGDFGIYNSPLHF
TRBJ2-5,TRBD2,TRBV7-9,.,TGTGCCAGCAGCTTAGCGAAAGGACTAGCGGGAGTAGAGACCCAGTACTTC,CASSLAKGLAGVETQYF
TRBJ1-2,.,TRBV7-9,.,TGTGCCAGCAGCTTAGAACTACCTTGGGGCTATGGCTACACCTTC,CASSLELPWGYGYTF
TRBJ1-2,.,TRBV4-3,.,TGCGCCAGCAGCTTCTTGGTGGGGGCGCGGGGCTACACCTTC,CASSFLVGARGYTF
TRBJ1-5,.,TRBV6-2/TRBV6-3,few,TGTGCCAGCAGTTACTCCCGGACGCAGCCCCAGCATTTT,CASSYSRTQPQHF